The T cell receptor (beta chain) described here comes from a study of early T cells in non-severe SARS-CoV-2 infection. This clonotype was picked up a small number of times. Germline is not matched at one junction end, which may reflect a read error. TCRdb recomputed calls from the 5' RACE reads with MiXCR, one row per CDR3 protein. Counted here are tens of thousands of distinct CDR3 sequences, about 13% occurring once; the ten biggest clones make up 1.1%. The TCR was taken from an adult who was a healthcare worker with PCR-confirmed SARS-CoV-2 infection or an uninfected control (not recorded which). The sequenced sample was whole blood.

Here the CDR3 reads CASSPTLTGHLYEQYF. CDR3 nucleotide sequence: TGTGCTAGCAGCCCCACCCTGACAGGGCACCTCTACGAGCAGTACTTC. The chain carries TRBV7-7 and TRBJ2-7, with 7 bases lining up with TRBD1. Germline V lookup: CDR1 SSHAT, CDR2 FNYEAQ (reference sequence). The CDR3 consists of 16 residues.